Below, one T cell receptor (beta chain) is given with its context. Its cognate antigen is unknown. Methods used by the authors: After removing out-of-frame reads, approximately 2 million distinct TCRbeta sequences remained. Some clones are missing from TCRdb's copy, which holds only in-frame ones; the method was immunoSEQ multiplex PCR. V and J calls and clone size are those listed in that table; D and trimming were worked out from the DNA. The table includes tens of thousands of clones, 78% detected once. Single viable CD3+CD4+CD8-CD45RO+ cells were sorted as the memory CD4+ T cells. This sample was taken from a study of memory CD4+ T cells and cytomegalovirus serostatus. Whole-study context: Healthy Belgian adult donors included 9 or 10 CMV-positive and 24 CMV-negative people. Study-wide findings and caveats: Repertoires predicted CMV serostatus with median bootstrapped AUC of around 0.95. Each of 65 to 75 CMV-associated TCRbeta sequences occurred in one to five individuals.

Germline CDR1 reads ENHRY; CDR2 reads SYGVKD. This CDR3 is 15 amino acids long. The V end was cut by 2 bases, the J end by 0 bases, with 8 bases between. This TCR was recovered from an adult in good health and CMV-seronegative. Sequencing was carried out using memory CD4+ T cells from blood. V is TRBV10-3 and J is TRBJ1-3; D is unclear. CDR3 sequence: CAISEKTSSGNTIYF. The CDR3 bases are TGTGCCATCAGTGAGAAAACCAGCTCTGGAAACACCATATATTTT.